A single sample is the source of the 20 T cell receptor beta chains below, sequenced in a study of shared clonotypes between healthy human individuals. Data came from immunoSEQ multiplex PCR; TCRdb stores just in-frame clones and leaves some out. The data hold approximately 980,000 clones, with over 60% observed a single time. Material for sequencing was memory CD4+ T cells sorted from blood. Subset described: CD45RA-negative fraction. The receptors derive from a man aged 18-30 years in good health.

The V and J genes are TRBV30 and TRBJ2-5; 8 nucleotides align to TRBD1. The J call is doubtful: the DNA matches TRBJ2-7 better. CDR3 size: 15 residues. Looked up from germline, CDR1 is GTSNPN and CDR2 is SVGIG (reference sequence). The CDR3 DNA reads as TGTGCCTGGAGTGTAAATACAGGGGGGAACTACGAGCAGTACTTC. Protein: CAWSVNTGGNYEQYF.

The chain employs TRBV18 and TRBJ2-7; TRBD2 matches at 7 bases. The germline V gene encodes CDR1 KGHSH and CDR2 LQKENI. The trim removed 1 base at V and 4 bases at J, leaving 1 base unmatched. The CDR3 contains 13 residues. The CDR3 sequence: CASSPLAGYEQYF. The CDR3 bases are TGTGCCAGCTCACCACTAGCGGGTTACGAGCAGTACTTC.

This chain connects TRBV28 to TRBJ1-2, with 7 bases lining up with TRBD1. Looked up from germline, CDR1 is MDHEN and CDR2 is SYDVKM. The length of the CDR3 is 15 residues. Trimming removed 7 bases from V and 2 bases from J; junction bases left unmatched: 10. The chain's CDR3 is CASKRGQRKNYGYTF. CDR3 sequence (DNA): TGTGCCAGCAAACGGGGACAGCGGAAGAACTATGGCTACACCTTC.

This sequence joins TRBV5-1 and TRBJ2-5; 8 bases agree with TRBD1. The CDR3 spans 16 residues. V was pared by 4 bases and J by 2 bases, with 10 bases of the junction left unmatched. Germline values: CDR1 SGHRS, CDR2 YFSETQ. The CDR3 sequence: CASSLRSDRGQETQYF. The CDR3 coding sequence is TGCGCCAGCAGCCTACGATCTGACAGGGGACAAGAGACCCAGTACTTC.

The chain carries TRBV5-1 and TRBJ1-5; TRBD1 is a possible D gene (5 bases). V was clipped by 1 base and J by 7 bases, with 15 bases between them. There are 15 residues in the CDR3. Germline assignment: CDR1 SGHRS and CDR2 YFSETQ. CDR3 amino acids: CASSLFTGGGQPQHF. The CDR3 DNA follows: TGCGCCAGCAGCTTGTTTACTGGGGGTGGGCAGCCCCAGCATTTT.

Concerning this clone: The sample contains more than one DNA sequence encoding this CDR3. The rearrangement links TRBV5-1 to TRBJ2-3; 10 bases agree with TRBD1. The CDR3 sequence is 15 residues long. Germline CDR1 reads SGHRS; CDR2 reads YFSETQ. Trimming cost V 4 bases and J 3 bases; bases outside gene matches: 5. CDR3 DNA: TGCGCCAGCAGCCGAGACAGGGGGCCAACAGATACGCAGTATTTT. Residues: CASSRDRGPTDTQYF.

The V and J genes are TRBV7-9 and TRBJ2-1; 7 bases map to TRBD2. V lost 6 bases and J lost 9; bases outside the gene matches: 14. Germline lookup yields CDR1 SEHNR and CDR2 FQNEAQ (reference sequence). This CDR3 spans 15 amino acids. Here the CDR3 reads CASRDQRGLGGEQFF. CDR3 sequence (DNA): TGTGCCAGCAGGGATCAGCGGGGTTTGGGTGGTGAGCAGTTCTTC.

The chain uses TRBV19 and TRBJ2-3, with D unresolved. Trimming pared 2 bases from V and 0 bases from J, leaving 9 bases between. The germline V gene has CDR1 LNHDA and CDR2 SQIVND (reference sequence). The CDR3 totals 15 residues. DNA of the CDR3: TGTGCCAGTAGTATACGCGCCTCTAGCACAGATACGCAGTATTTT. It translates to CASSIRASSTDTQYF.

CDR3 nucleotide sequence: TGTGCCAGCAGCCTGCGAGGCATGAGCGGGGAGCTGTTTTTT. It is translated as CASSLRGMSGELFF. This chain uses TRBV2 with TRBJ2-2; D not resolved. Germline values: CDR1 SNHLY, CDR2 FYNNEI. This CDR3 spans 14 amino acids. V was trimmed by 6 bases and J by 7 bases, leaving 15 bases between them. The full variable domain, with the rest looked up from reference TRBV2 and TRBJ2-2, is EPEVTQTPSHQVTQMGQEVILRCVPISNHLYFYWYRQILGQKVEFLVSFYNNEISEKSEIFDDQFSVERPDGSNFTLKIRSTKLEDSAMYFCASSLRGMSGELFFGEGSRLTVL.

The CDR3 DNA follows: TGTGCCAGCAGGAGGACCGATGGGAACGAGCAGTACTTC. Translated, it gives CASRRTDGNEQYF. The chain uses TRBV6-6 and TRBJ2-7; D not certain. Germline V lookup: CDR1 MNHNY, CDR2 SVGAGI (reference sequence). Trimming cost V 6 bases and J 5 bases, with 14 bases left between them. The CDR3 sequence is 13 residues long.

The V call is TRBV6-5, the J call TRBJ2-7, with D perhaps matching TRBD1 or TRBD2 (6 bases each). Trimming removed 8 bases at V and 1 base at J, with 9 bases between. This CDR3 has 12 amino acids. Germline CDR1 and CDR2: MNHEY and SVGAGI. CDR3 sequence (DNA): TGTGCCAGCCGGGGGCCTTCCTACGAGCAGTACTTC. Translation gives CASRGPSYEQYF.

Only a few counts were recorded for this clone. CDR3: CASSQFGTDLSYEQYF. DNA for the CDR3: TGTGCCAGCAGCCAATTCGGGACAGACCTTTCCTACGAGCAGTACTTC. The chain combines TRBV7-2 with TRBJ2-7; the match to TRBD1 covers 7 bases. J gave up 1 base and V 5 bases, and 11 bases lay outside the gene matches. This CDR3 is 16 amino acids long. The germline V gene has CDR1 SGHTA and CDR2 FQGNSA. Drawing the rest from reference TRBV7-2 and TRBJ2-7, the complete variable domain is GAGVSQSPSNKVTEKGKDVELRCDPISGHTALYWYRQSLGQGLEFLIYFQGNSAPDKSGLPSDRFSAERTGGSVSTLTIQRTQQEDSAVYLCASSQFGTDLSYEQYFGPGTRLTVT.

The V and J genes are TRBV10-3 and TRBJ1-2, with D unresolved. The CDR3 totals 12 residues. V was pared by 6 bases and J by 4 bases, with 9 bases between. Germline CDR1 is ENHRY and CDR2 is SYGVKD. The CDR3 is CAISPWGYGYTF. The CDR3 nucleotides are TGTGCCATCAGCCCTTGGGGCTATGGCTACACCTTC.

The gene calls are TRBV6-5 and TRBJ1-4; TRBD1 agrees at 8 bases. The germline gives CDR1 MNHEY, CDR2 SVGAGI. There are 16 residues in the CDR3. J was trimmed by 9 bases and V by 4 bases; bases with no gene match: 13. The CDR3 spells CASSSVVGQGFKKLFF. CDR3 in DNA: TGTGCCAGCAGTTCCGTAGTAGGACAGGGCTTTAAAAAACTGTTTTTT.

This clone was observed a handful of times. The rearrangement links TRBV6-5 to TRBJ1-2, with no clear D. Germline V gene lookup returns CDR1 MNHEY and CDR2 SVGAGI. Deletions cut 7 bases from V and 0 bases from J, with 6 bases between. CDR3 length: 12 residues. CDR3 nucleotides: TGTGCCAGCATGAAGGCTAACTATGGCTACACCTTC. Translation gives CASMKANYGYTF.

The rearrangement joins TRBV11-2 to TRBJ2-3; D gene ambiguous. CDR1 is SGHAT and CDR2 is FQNNGV in the germline V gene. The CDR3 consists of 13 residues. V shed 4 bases and J shed 2 bases, with 7 bases lying between them. CDR3 nucleotide sequence: TGTGCCAGCAGCTCAGATCTCACAGATACGCAGTATTTT. This sequence encodes CASSSDLTDTQYF.

The rearrangement uses TRBV11-2 and TRBJ1-6; 8 nucleotides agree with TRBD1. Germline lookup yields CDR1 SGHAT and CDR2 FQNNGV. The CDR3 loop spans 14 amino acids. V dropped 5 bases and J dropped 8; count of bases not matched to a gene: 5. CDR3: CASSQGAIYSPLHF. In DNA, the CDR3 is TGTGCCAGCAGCCAGGGGGCCATTTATTCACCCCTCCACTTT.

The chain carries TRBV11-2 and TRBJ2-2; TRBD2 matches at 12 bases. Germline V lookup: CDR1 SGHAT, CDR2 FQNNGV. Losses at the gene ends were 5 bases for V and 0 bases for J; bases not matched to a gene: 7. The CDR3 contains 18 residues. In nucleotides, the CDR3 is TGTGCCAGCAGCCTGCCTCTAGCGGGAGGGCCGAACACCGGGGAGCTGTTTTTT. Translation gives CASSLPLAGGPNTGELFF.

The J gene is TRBJ2-2, the V gene TRBV2, with 8 bases matching TRBD1. After removal of 6 bases from V and 4 bases from J, the junction contained 4 bases not matched to a gene. CDR1 SNHLY and CDR2 FYNNEI come from the germline V gene. The CDR3 spans 14 residues. The DNA of the CDR3 is TGTGCCAGCAGGGAGGACAGGGTCACCGGGGAGCTGTTTTTT. Translation gives CASREDRVTGELFF.

This clone has a single count. The V gene is TRBV5-1, the J gene TRBJ2-4, with D perhaps matching TRBD2 (7 bases). Trimming pared 4 bases from V and 7 bases from J, leaving 21 bases between. The CDR3 length is 16 residues. CDR1 and CDR2 from the germline V gene are SGHRS and YFSETQ. CDR3 amino acids: CASSPRERGAGNIQYF. CDR3 DNA: TGCGCCAGCAGCCCGAGGGAACGGGGGGCTGGTAACATTCAGTACTTC.